This T cell receptor (beta chain) emerged from a study of vaccination effects on CD4 cells after COVID-19. Study-level results: Few convalescent patients and no early post-infection timepoints were included in the study.

Cells that had been cultured for 10 days were the source of isolated CD4+ T cells. Participants were vaccinated with two doses of either the BNT162b2 or mRNA-1273 vaccine. The authors replaced half the medium with IL-2 medium on days 3 and 7. Only in-frame clones appear in the TCRdb table, and some are missing; sequencing was by immunoSEQ multiplex PCR. This sample carries 66,000 or so clones, just under 75% of them seen once, and the ten largest clones take around 2.2%. This clone was seen only a few times. The target antigen is unknown. Trimming removed 2 bases at V and 3 bases at J, with 4 bases between. The CDR3 extends over 11 amino acids. The germline gives CDR1 GTSNPN, CDR2 SVGIG (reference sequence).

V gene TRBV30 combines with J gene TRBJ1-2; D is undetermined. This specimen consisted of CD4+ T cells from PBMCs cultured without peptide, obtained after COVID-19 vaccination. The TCR sequence derives from a human donor who received a COVID-19 vaccine. CDR3 region: CAWSRDYGYTF. The CDR3 region has the DNA TGTGCCTGGAGTAGGGACTATGGCTACACCTTC.